The present TCR beta chain was sequenced within a study of cytomegalovirus exposure and HLA in healthy donors (dated by TCRdb to the late 2010s). Regarding the research as a whole: A later analysis indicated that the roughly 120 validation repertoires were generated on the platform also employed for the 700 or so repertoires of the first cohort. The study aimed to test whether cataloging public T cell receptors could reveal signatures of past pathogen exposure. In addition to the first cohort of 500 to 850 subjects, a separate validation cohort of approximately 130 different subjects was used. The study combined high-throughput TCR immunosequencing, statistical association of individual TCRs with disease status, and machine learning to predict cytomegalovirus infection status.

With regard to this clone: No cognate antigen has been identified for it. The input lacks base qualities; no much larger clone sits a single base away.

V trim: 5 bases; J trim: 9 bases; unmatched bases: 8. CDR3 length: 16 amino acids, cysteine to phenylalanine. Only the CDR3 part of the read is kept: 48 bases, read in frame from the first base. The germline V gene encodes CDR1 SGHVS and CDR2 FNYEAQ. The donors belonged to the validation cohort of over a hundred subjects, which was separate from the approximately 610-subject first cohort. Summary of the overall study and its limitations: Most TCR sequences were observed very rarely across donors, whereas some public TCRs were present in many individuals. The validation cohort had no HLA typing available for a later analysis, so co-occurrence within that cohort was assessed over all 120 or so repertoires. A few of the identified cytomegalovirus-associated TCR beta chains were confirmed in vitro to be specific for cytomegalovirus antigens. Of the cluster scores, 85% to 95% were above 0 in a later analysis, which found that TCRs clustered in the first cohort also tended to co-occur in the 120 validation repertoires. In the study, around 150 TCR beta chains were listed as associated with cytomegalovirus. The authors suggested that the approach could potentially be generalized to other disease states and immunological phenotypes. The classifier was reported to diagnose cytomegalovirus status with high specificity and sensitivity in both the original and validation cohorts.

The library was obtained by the immunoSEQ multiplex PCR assay. The original methods were these. A statistical classification framework was built to diagnose cytomegalovirus status from the catalog of TCR beta chain sequences. TCRdb provides this immuneACCESS table in a form limited to in-frame rearrangements. Some clones are lacking; in checked studies, under half of them reflect an unresolved V gene, and why the rest are absent is not known. Clonal size and the V and J genes are those of that table, whereas D and trimming came from the DNA. This sample lists around 190,000 clones; roughly 86% were detected once. 7.2% of the sample belongs to the ten largest clones.

The sequencing input was PBMCs. The sequence derives from a man aged 25 to 45 in good health and CMV-seropositive. Recombination joined TRBV7-6 with TRBJ2-1, with TRBD2 matching 15 junction bases. Read as DNA, the sequence is TGTGCCAGCAGCCGGACCGGGACTAGCGGGGGGATTGAGCAGTTCTTC. Its amino acids are CASSRTGTSGGIEQFF.